These 17 T cell receptor beta chains came from one sample sequenced in a study of blood T cell repertoires in COVID-19. TCRdb's table, derived via immunoSEQ multiplex PCR, lists solely in-frame clones and lacks some. The sample has about 240,000 clones; around 80% are singletons. The sample was peripheral blood. These receptors were obtained from a woman in her late teens or twenties with acute or convalescent COVID-19.

CDR3 loop: CASSMRDRTYEQYF. The CDR3 DNA is TGTGCCAGTAGTATGAGGGACAGAACCTACGAGCAGTACTTC. This chain links TRBV19 with TRBJ2-7, with 7 nucleotides matching TRBD1. Germline values: CDR1 LNHDA, CDR2 SQIVND (reference sequence). The V segment lost 3 bases and the J segment 2 bases; nucleotides outside the gene matches: 4. This CDR3 region has 14 residues.

The rearrangement links TRBV27 to TRBJ2-2, with 7 nucleotides matching TRBD2. Germline trimming cut 4 bases from V and 4 bases from J; bases unmatched to any gene: 0. Per germline, CDR1 MNHEY and CDR2 SMNVEV (reference sequence). CDR3 size: 13 residues. This chain's CDR3 is CASSWGGTGELFF. For the CDR3, the DNA is TGTGCCAGCAGTTGGGGGGGCACCGGGGAGCTGTTTTTT.

The chain links TRBV14 to TRBJ2-2, with D possibly TRBD1 on 5 matching bases. The germline CDR1 and CDR2 sequences are SGHDN and FVKESK. This CDR3 is built from 13 residues. V lost 5 bases to trimming and J lost 5 bases, with 9 bases between them. In nucleotides, the CDR3 is TGTGCCAGCAGCGAATGGACAACCGGGGAGCTGTTTTTT. It specifies CASSEWTTGELFF.

The gene calls are TRBV28 and TRBJ1-6, with D perhaps matching TRBD1 (6 bases). Germline values: CDR1 MDHEN, CDR2 SYDVKM. The CDR3 consists of 17 residues. V lost 1 base, J lost 8 bases, and 18 bases lay in between. As DNA, the CDR3 is TGTGCCAGCAGTTTATCGGGGAAACAGGGTAGCTATTCACCCCTCCACTTT. This encodes CASSLSGKQGSYSPLHF.

The chain employs TRBV28 and TRBJ2-7; 8 bases align to TRBD1. Germline values: CDR1 MDHEN, CDR2 SYDVKM. The junction had 11 bases not matched to a gene; V was cut back by 10 bases and J by 3 bases. This CDR3 has 14 amino acids. The CDR3 protein is CATTAGGAGYEQYF. In nucleotides, the CDR3 is TGTGCCACCACCGCAGGGGGCGCGGGCTACGAGCAGTACTTC.

The sample holds a few counts of this clone. This chain links TRBV6-5 with TRBJ1-2, with a possible D match to TRBD1 (5 bases). The CDR3 is made up of 15 amino acids. CDR1 is MNHEY, CDR2 SVGAGI, per germline. V lost 5 bases, J lost 4 bases, and 17 bases lay in between. The CDR3 protein is CASSPNRRGGYGYTF. CDR3 bases: TGTGCCAGCAGTCCTAACAGGAGGGGCGGCTATGGCTACACCTTC.

The chain recombines TRBV28 with TRBJ1-5; no clear D gene. The CDR3 is 18 residues long. Germline V gene lookup returns CDR1 MDHEN and CDR2 SYDVKM. Trimming shortened V by 0 bases and J by 6 bases, and 21 bases separated the two germline ends. The CDR3 DNA follows: TGTGCCAGCAGTTTATGGATTCGGACTCCAGGCTCAACTCAGCCCCAGCATTTT. Residues: CASSLWIRTPGSTQPQHF.

This clone was recorded a few times. The gene calls are TRBV18 and TRBJ1-4; 8 bases line up with TRBD1. The trim removed 3 bases at V and 2 bases at J, leaving 5 bases unmatched. The CDR3 totals 16 residues. Germline-derived CDR1 and CDR2 are KGHSH and LQKENI. The CDR3, as DNA: TGTGCCAGCTCACCCGTCCGGGACAGGACTAATGAAAAACTGTTTTTT. Amino acids: CASSPVRDRTNEKLFF.

The chain recombines TRBV2 with TRBJ1-1, with unresolved D. V lost 2 bases and J 1 base, leaving 14 bases between the germline ends. Germline CDR1 and CDR2: SNHLY and FYNNEI. This CDR3 region has 16 residues. The CDR3 nucleotides read TGTGCCAGCAGTGAATATCTCCCAGGATCGAACACTGAAGCTTTCTTT. Translation: CASSEYLPGSNTEAFF.

The chain combines TRBV29-1 with TRBJ1-1, with TRBD1 matching 7 bases. The V gene's germline CDR1 is SQVTM and CDR2 ANQGSEA. The junction had 0 bases not matched to a gene; V was cut back by 7 bases and J by 1 base. This CDR3 region has 11 residues. DNA of the CDR3: TGCAGCGGGACAGGGAACACTGAAGCTTTCTTT. It yields the protein CSGTGNTEAFF.

The CDR3 DNA is TGTGCCAGCGCTACGGGGGGGCTTTTAGAGACCCAGTACTTC. It specifies CASATGGLLETQYF. J is TRBJ2-5 and V is TRBV7-2, with TRBD2 identical over 8 bases. The germline gives CDR1 SGHTA, CDR2 FQGNSA. V was clipped by 8 bases and J by 4 bases; unmatched bases: 9. This CDR3 has 14 residues.

The chain uses TRBV3-1 (or the pseudogene TRBV3-2) and TRBJ1-2, with D maybe TRBD1 (6 bases). V lost 4 bases, J lost 5 bases, and 17 bases lay in between. The CDR3 loop spans 15 amino acids. In germline, CDR1 is LGHDT, CDR2 YNNKEL (reference sequence). DNA for the CDR3: TGTGCCAGCAGCCGCCGGGGGGGCCAGATATATGGCTACACCTTC. Translation gives CASSRRGGQIYGYTF.

The gene calls are TRBV7-9 and TRBJ1-6, with TRBD1 matching 9 bases. With V trimmed by 5 bases and J by 5 bases, 4 bases remained unmatched. The CDR3 loop spans 15 amino acids. CDR1 SEHNR and CDR2 FQNEAQ come from the germline V gene (reference sequence). CDR3 nucleotide sequence: TGTGCCAGCAGCCCCGACAGGGGGAATAATTCACCCCTCCACTTT. It translates to CASSPDRGNNSPLHF.

The table lists this clone with a few counts. The genes are TRBV4-3 and TRBJ2-7, with 9 bases fitting TRBD2. With 0 bases clipped from V and 2 bases from J, the junction kept 5 bases outside the gene matches. The germline V gene has CDR1 LGHNA and CDR2 YSLEER. The CDR3 length is 16 residues. The CDR3 sequence: CASSQDDSGRTYEQYF. CDR3 sequence (DNA): TGCGCCAGCAGCCAAGATGATAGCGGGAGAACCTACGAGCAGTACTTC.

This clone was observed a few times. The rearrangement joins TRBV7-9 to TRBJ2-5; 15 nucleotides agree with TRBD2. The V and J ends lost 4 bases and 4 bases, in that order; junction bases with no gene match: 1. There are 15 residues in the CDR3. Germline CDR1 SEHNR, CDR2 FQNEAQ (reference sequence). The CDR3 region is CASSWTSGRAETQYF. In DNA form, the CDR3 reads TGTGCCAGCAGCTGGACTAGCGGGAGGGCAGAGACCCAGTACTTC.

The rearrangement uses TRBV10-3 and TRBJ1-3, with a weak D call TRBD1 (6 bases). The ends were cut back, 4 bases at V and 0 bases at J, with 10 bases in the middle. This CDR3 is 15 amino acids long. Germline lookup yields CDR1 ENHRY and CDR2 SYGVKD. This chain's CDR3 is CAISGQVNSGNTIYF. CDR3 DNA sequence: TGTGCCATCAGTGGACAGGTTAACTCTGGAAACACCATATATTTT.

CDR3 residues: CASSLGQGGAEAFF. As DNA, the CDR3 is TGTGCCAGCTCCCTGGGACAGGGAGGGGCTGAAGCTTTCTTT. The rearrangement uses TRBV18 and TRBJ1-1; the match to TRBD1 covers 9 bases. Germline V gene sequence: CDR1 KGHSH, CDR2 LQKENI. The CDR3 runs to 14 residues. The V gene end was trimmed by 6 bases and the J gene end by 6 bases; junction bases not matched to a gene: 8.